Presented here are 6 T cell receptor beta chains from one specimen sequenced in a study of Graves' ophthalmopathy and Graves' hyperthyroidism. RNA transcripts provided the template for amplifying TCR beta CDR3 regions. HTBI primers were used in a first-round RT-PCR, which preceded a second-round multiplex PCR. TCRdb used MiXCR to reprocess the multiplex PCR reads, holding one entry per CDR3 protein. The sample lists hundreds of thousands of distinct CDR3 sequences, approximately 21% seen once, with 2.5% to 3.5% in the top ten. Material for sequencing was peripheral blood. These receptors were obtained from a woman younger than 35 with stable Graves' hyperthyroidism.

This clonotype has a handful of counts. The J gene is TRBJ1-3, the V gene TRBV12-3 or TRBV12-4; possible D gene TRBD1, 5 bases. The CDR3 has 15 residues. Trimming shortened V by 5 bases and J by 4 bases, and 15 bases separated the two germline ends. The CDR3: CASSHMSRVGNTIYF. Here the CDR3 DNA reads TGTGCCAGCAGTCATATGAGCAGGGTCGGAAACACCATATATTTT.

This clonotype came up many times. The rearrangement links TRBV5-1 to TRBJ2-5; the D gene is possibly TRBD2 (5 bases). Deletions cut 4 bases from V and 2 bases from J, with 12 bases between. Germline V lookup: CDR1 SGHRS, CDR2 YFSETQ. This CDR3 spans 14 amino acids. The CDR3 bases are TGCGCCAGCAGCCCCGGGGATGTTCAAGAGACCCAGTACTTC. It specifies CASSPGDVQETQYF.

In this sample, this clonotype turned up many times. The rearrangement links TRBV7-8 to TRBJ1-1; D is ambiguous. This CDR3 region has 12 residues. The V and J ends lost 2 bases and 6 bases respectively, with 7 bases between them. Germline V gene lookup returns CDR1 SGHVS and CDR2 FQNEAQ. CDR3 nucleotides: TGTGCCAGCAGCTTAAGGGCTTCTGAAGCTTTCTTT. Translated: CASSLRASEAFF. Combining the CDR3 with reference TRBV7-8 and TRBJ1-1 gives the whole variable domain GAGVSQSPRYKVAKRGQDVALRCDPISGHVSLFWYQQALGQGPEFLTYFQNEAQLDKSGLPSDRFFAERPEGSVSTLKIQRTQQEDSAVYLCASSLRASEAFFGQGTRLTVV.

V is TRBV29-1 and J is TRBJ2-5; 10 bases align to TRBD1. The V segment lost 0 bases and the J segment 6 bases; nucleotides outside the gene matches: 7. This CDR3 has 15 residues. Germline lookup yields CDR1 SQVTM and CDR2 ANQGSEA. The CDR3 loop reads CSVEDSGDRGKTQYF. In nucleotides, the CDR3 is TGCAGCGTTGAAGATTCAGGGGACAGGGGAAAGACCCAGTACTTC.

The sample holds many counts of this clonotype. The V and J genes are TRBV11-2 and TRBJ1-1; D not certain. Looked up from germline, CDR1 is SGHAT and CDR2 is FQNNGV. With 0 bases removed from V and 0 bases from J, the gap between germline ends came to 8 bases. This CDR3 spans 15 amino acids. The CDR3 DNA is TGTGCCAGCAGCTTAGAACCCAGCATGAACACTGAAGCTTTCTTT. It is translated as CASSLEPSMNTEAFF.

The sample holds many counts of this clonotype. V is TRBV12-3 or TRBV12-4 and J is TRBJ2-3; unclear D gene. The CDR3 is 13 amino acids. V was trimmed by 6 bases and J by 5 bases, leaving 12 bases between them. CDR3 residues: CASSLELGDTQYF. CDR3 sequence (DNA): TGTGCCAGCAGCCTCGAGCTTGGAGATACGCAGTATTTT.